The source of this TCR beta chain is a study of blood T cell repertoires in COVID-19. Only in-frame clones appear in the TCRdb table, and some are missing; sequencing was by immunoSEQ multiplex PCR. The top ten clones hold approximately 8% of a sample with 160,000 or so clones, around four fifths of them seen once. The sample comprised PBMCs or T cells enriched from blood (not recorded which). This TCR was sampled from a woman between 50 and 59 years old who had recovered from COVID-19.

The CDR3 here is CAIGTYGGYEQYF. For the CDR3, the DNA is TGTGCCATCGGGACATATGGAGGCTACGAGCAGTACTTC. The rearrangement joins TRBV10-3 to TRBJ2-7; TRBD1 is a possible D gene (6 bases). The CDR3 is 13 amino acids. The V gene's germline CDR1 is ENHRY and CDR2 SYGVKD. V was clipped by 8 bases and J by 3 bases, with 14 bases between them.